This passage covers 10 T cell receptor beta chains from one sample sequenced in a study of cytomegalovirus exposure and HLA in healthy donors. The data were produced by immunoSEQ multiplex PCR, yet TCRdb's version contains in-frame clones alone and is incomplete. The repertoire holds about 150,000 clones, with approximately 90% as singletons. Sequenced: PBMCs. The receptor source for this set is a man younger than 30 in good health and CMV-seronegative.

The chain joins TRBV5-1 to TRBJ1-4; no firm D call. From germline, CDR1 is SGHRS and CDR2 YFSETQ. The CDR3 is 14 residues long. With 4 bases removed from V and 1 base from J, the gap between germline ends came to 8 bases. CDR3 residues: CASSPSLTNEKLFF. The CDR3 region has the DNA TGCGCCAGCAGCCCCAGTTTAACTAATGAAAAACTGTTTTTT.

The chain recombines TRBV11-2 with TRBJ2-4; no firm D call. V lost 5 bases to trimming and J lost 0 bases, with 11 bases between them. The CDR3 runs to 15 residues. Germline loops: CDR1 SGHAT, CDR2 FQNNGV. Here the CDR3 reads CASSPPYGAKNIQYF. As DNA, the CDR3 is TGTGCCAGCAGCCCCCCCTATGGAGCCAAAAACATTCAGTACTTC. The whole variable domain, remainder taken from reference TRBV11-2 and TRBJ2-4, is EAGVAQSPRYKIIEKRQSVAFWCNPISGHATLYWYQQILGQGPKLLIQFQNNGVVDDSQLPKDRFSAERLKGVDSTLKIQPAKLEDSAVYLCASSPPYGAKNIQYFGAGTRLSVL.

This chain connects TRBV5-5 to TRBJ2-7; D perhaps matches TRBD1 (5 bases). This CDR3 has 15 amino acids. CDR1 is SGHKS, CDR2 YYEKEE, per germline (reference sequence). V gave up 0 bases and J gave up 2 bases, with 12 bases separating them. CDR3 loop: CASSLGQGLTYEQYF. DNA of the CDR3: TGTGCCAGCAGCTTGGGGCAGGGTCTAACCTACGAGCAGTACTTC. Looking up the rest from reference TRBV5-5 and TRBJ2-7 gives the full variable domain: DAGVTQSPTHLIKTRGQQVTLRCSPISGHKSVSWYQQVLGQGPQFIFQYYEKEERGRGNFPDRFSARQFPNYSSELNVNALLLGDSALYLCASSLGQGLTYEQYFGPGTRLTVT.

The chain links TRBV10-3 to TRBJ2-7, with TRBD1 matching 12 bases. The CDR3 loop spans 19 amino acids. Germline V gene sequence: CDR1 ENHRY, CDR2 SYGVKD. Losses at the gene ends were 4 bases for V and 2 bases for J; bases not matched to a gene: 15. The DNA for the CDR3 is TGTGCCATCAGTGTCGGTGGGACAGGGGGCGTAATAGCCGCCTACGAGCAGTACGTC. This encodes CAISVGGTGGVIAAYEQYV.

CDR3 amino acids: CASSSPTGGYSYGYTF. As DNA, the CDR3 is TGTGCCAGCAGTTCTCCGACAGGGGGCTATTCCTATGGCTACACCTTC. V and J are TRBV6-5 and TRBJ1-2, with 10 bases fitting TRBD1. The J segment lost 4 bases and the V segment lost 4 bases, leaving 9 bases of the junction unmatched. CDR3 size: 16 residues. Per germline, CDR1 MNHEY and CDR2 SVGAGI.

The chain recombines TRBV29-1 with TRBJ2-1, with 11 bases aligning to TRBD2. The J segment lost 3 bases and the V segment lost 1 base, leaving 8 bases of the junction unmatched. This CDR3 has 17 amino acids. Germline assignment: CDR1 SQVTM and CDR2 ANQGSEA. The CDR3 sequence: CSVEGGSGRANYNEQFF. In DNA, the CDR3 is TGCAGCGTTGAAGGGGGTAGCGGGAGGGCCAACTACAATGAGCAGTTCTTC.

The J gene is TRBJ1-2, the V gene TRBV27, with 8 bases matching TRBD1. The CDR3 is 16 amino acids. V trimming: 4 bases; J trimming: 2 bases; junction bases outside the gene matches: 9. The germline CDR1 and CDR2 sequences are MNHEY and SMNVEV (reference sequence). DNA for the CDR3: TGTGCCAGCAGTTCAGGACAGGGACGGATCAACTATGGCTACACCTTC. It encodes CASSSGQGRINYGYTF.

The rearrangement links TRBV2 to TRBJ2-5, with D perhaps matching TRBD2 (6 bases). Germline values: CDR1 SNHLY, CDR2 FYNNEI. The CDR3 is 12 amino acids. Between the trimmed V and J ends, which lost 4 bases and 5 bases, there was a span of 8 bases. CDR3 nucleotides: TGTGCCAGCAGTGCGGGAGCGGAGACCCAGTACTTC. Amino acid sequence: CASSAGAETQYF. The whole variable domain, filled in from reference TRBV2 and TRBJ2-5, reads EPEVTQTPSHQVTQMGQEVILRCVPISNHLYFYWYRQILGQKVEFLVSFYNNEISEKSEIFDDQFSVERPDGSNFTLKIRSTKLEDSAMYFCASSAGAETQYFGPGTRLLVL.

V and J are TRBV11-2 and TRBJ2-2; 9 bases agree with TRBD2. V shed 6 bases and J 3 bases; nucleotides not matched to a gene: 5. The length of the CDR3 is 15 residues. In germline, CDR1 is SGHAT, CDR2 FQNNGV. The CDR3 reads CASRRLADDTGELFF. Written as DNA, the CDR3 is TGTGCCAGCAGAAGACTAGCGGACGACACCGGGGAGCTGTTTTTT.

As concerns this clone: The junction departs from the called germline gene at one end, perhaps through a read error. The J gene is TRBJ1-3, the V gene TRBV9, with 7 bases fitting TRBD1. The CDR3 spans 15 residues. From germline, CDR1 is SGDLS and CDR2 YYNGEE. The CDR3 DNA sequence: TGTGCCAGCAGTCTCGAGGTGAGGGACAGCCTCAGTTGGGGTTTT. Encoded protein: CASSLEVRDSLSWGF.